A selection of T cell receptor beta chains follows, all from one sample in a study of blood T cells in healthy people across ages. TCRdb itself ran the 5' RACE reads through MiXCR, one entry per CDR3 protein. Of under 1,100,000 distinct CDR3 sequences detected, about 23% appear once; the ten largest clones hold around 0.7%. The same sample was also used in a study of T cells of mothers and their children.

The sequencing input was blood. Every receptor here comes from a girl aged 2 to 9 in good health. Both conserved end residues are part of each CDR3. The D gene is left open where the match is weak. Clone size appears in some rows only: once, few, many, or a class for an expanded clone.

CASSLLTSGSGGDTQYF | TGTGCCAGCAGTTTGCTTACTAGCGGGAGTGGAGGGGATACGCAGTATTTT | TRBV12-3/TRBV12-4 | NA | TRBJ2-3 | TRBD2
CSARDFRGSMNTEAFF | TGCAGTGCTAGAGATTTTAGAGGTAGCATGAACACTGAAGCTTTCTTT | TRBV20-1 | many | TRBJ1-1 | NA
CSARVGRGGTGELFF | TGCAGTGCTAGAGTCGGCAGGGGTGGCACCGGGGAGCTGTTTTTT | TRBV20-1 | few | TRBJ2-2 | NA
CASSLFGQGDQPQHF | TGCGCCAGCAGCTTGTTTGGGCAGGGTGATCAGCCCCAGCATTTT | TRBV5-1 | NA | TRBJ1-5 | NA
CASHLQGRDETQYF | TGTGCCAGCCATCTACAGGGGAGGGATGAGACCCAGTACTTC | TRBV2 | NA | TRBJ2-5 | NA
CASSLATGASYEQYF | TGTGCCAGCAGTTTAGCGACAGGGGCCTCCTACGAGCAGTACTTC | TRBV28 | many | TRBJ2-7 | TRBD1
CSASPLGGDEAFF | TGCAGTGCTTCCCCTCTTGGGGGTGATGAAGCTTTCTTT | TRBV20-1 | few | TRBJ1-1 | NA
CAISEDSSGTNEKLFF | TGTGCCATCAGTGAGGACTCGTCAGGAACTAATGAAAAACTGTTTTTT | TRBV10-3 | NA | TRBJ1-4 | NA
CASSLGQVKPGELFF | TGTGCCAGCAGCTTAGGTCAGGTGAAGCCCGGGGAGCTGTTTTTT | TRBV11-2 | NA | TRBJ2-2 | NA
CASSPNDRGYEQFF | TGTGCCAGCAGCCCGAACGACAGGGGATATGAGCAGTTCTTC | TRBV28 | few | TRBJ2-1 | TRBD1
CASSLGGQSVYEQYF | TGTGCCAGCAGTTTGGGTGGACAGTCAGTTTACGAGCAGTACTTC | TRBV12-3/TRBV12-4 | NA | TRBJ2-7 | NA
CSARDPAGLQYF | TGCAGTGCTAGAGATCCAGCGGGGTTACAGTACTTC | TRBV20-1 | NA | TRBJ2-4 | TRBD2
CASSYSYHQLELFF | TGTGCCAGCAGTTACAGTTACCACCAGTTGGAGCTGTTTTTT | TRBV6-2/TRBV6-3 | few | TRBJ2-2 | NA
CASSLAGDTEAFF | TGCGCCAGCAGCTTGGCAGGGGACACTGAAGCTTTCTTT | TRBV5-1 | many | TRBJ1-1 | NA
CSVNRGDENVQYF | TGCAGCGTAAACAGGGGGGACGAAAACGTTCAGTACTTC | TRBV29-1 | few | TRBJ2-4 | TRBD1
CASSYGEERSYNSPLHF | TGTGCCAGCAGTTACGGAGAGGAACGCTCCTATAATTCACCCCTCCACTTT | TRBV6-5 | NA | TRBJ1-6 | NA
CASRSGNNYEQYF | TGTGCCAGCAGGTCCGGGAACAACTACGAGCAGTACTTC | TRBV2 | medium-sized | TRBJ2-7 | NA
CASSVTGNPPYEQYF | TGCGCCAGCAGTGTCACAGGGAATCCTCCCTACGAGCAGTACTTC | TRBV5-1 | few | TRBJ2-7 | NA